These T cell receptor beta chains were read from a single sample in a study of glioma-infiltrating T cells. TCRdb fed the multiplex PCR reads into MiXCR, producing one record per CDR3 protein. The sample has some 450 distinct CDR3 sequences, less than 60% seen once. The sample taken for sequencing was glioma tissue, nonneoplastic brain tissue, or PBMCs (not recorded which). Receptors originate from a human donor with low-grade glioma or glioblastoma, undergoing nonglioma brain surgery, or in good health (not recorded which). Each CDR3 is given with its conserved first and last residue. D genes are given only for firm matches. Clone size is given for some rows only: seen once, a few or many times, or a class if the clone is expanded.

clone size	J gene	D gene	V gene	CDR3 protein	CDR3 DNA
NA	TRBJ2-7	NA	TRBV6-2/TRBV6-3	CASSPRWGSYEQYF	TGTGCCAGCAGTCCAAGGTGGGGTTCCTACGAGCAGTACTTC
NA	TRBJ2-7	TRBD2	TRBV28	CAGRVPSGRAGQYF	TGTGCAGGCAGGGTACCTAGCGGGAGGGCGGGGCAGTACTTC
NA	TRBJ1-6	TRBD1	TRBV9	CAMDGGGANSPLHF	TGTGCCATGGACGGAGGGGGCGCGAATTCACCCCTCCACTTT
NA	TRBJ2-3	NA	TRBV20-1	CRAQRTDTQYF	TGCCGTGCTCAACGTACAGATACGCAGTATTTT
NA	TRBJ1-1	TRBD1	TRBV27	CASSLKGTVLMNTEAFF	TGTGCCAGCAGCTTAAAGGGGACAGTACTTATGAACACTGAAGCTTTCTTT
NA	TRBJ2-1	TRBD1	TRBV6-1	CASNNGRGRVSEQFF	TGTGCCAGCAACAACGGCAGGGGGCGCGTTAGTGAGCAGTTCTTC
NA	TRBJ2-1	NA	TRBV27	CASSLASRSIYNEQFF	TGCGCCAGCAGTTTAGCTAGCAGGAGCATATACAATGAGCAGTTCTTC
large	TRBJ2-2	NA	TRBV4-2	CASSHSLTGELFF	TGTGCCAGCAGCCACTCCCTTACCGGGGAGCTGTTTTTT
NA	TRBJ2-4	TRBD2	TRBV7-3	CASSFGLAGGNIQYF	TGTGCCAGCAGCTTCGGACTAGCGGGAGGGAACATTCAGTACTTC
medium-sized	TRBJ2-1	TRBD2	TRBV5-1	CASSLPTLAGSYNEQFF	TGCGCCAGCAGCCTGCCGACCTTAGCGGGCTCCTACAATGAGCAGTTCTTC
NA	TRBJ2-7	NA	TRBV15	CATSRDASSYEQYF	TGTGCCACCAGCAGAGACGCTAGCTCCTACGAGCAGTACTTC
NA	TRBJ2-1	TRBD2	TRBV9	CASSAQTSGRPGSNEQFF	TGTGCCAGCAGCGCTCAAACTAGCGGGAGGCCAGGAAGCAATGAGCAGTTCTTC
large	TRBJ2-3	NA	TRBV24-1	CATSDPLTDTQYF	TGTGCCACCAGTGATCCCCTGACAGATACGCAGTATTTT
large	TRBJ2-7	NA	TRBV2	CASRGGGYEQYF	TGTGCCAGCAGAGGTGGCGGATACGAGCAGTACTTC
NA	TRBJ2-3	TRBD2	TRBV27	CASSLREGDTQYF	TGTGCCAGCAGTTTGAGGGAGGGAGATACGCAGTATTTT
medium-sized	TRBJ1-2	NA	TRBV12-3/TRBV12-4	CASRATAAPAYGYTF	TGTGCCAGCAGGGCGACAGCCGCCCCCGCCTATGGCTACACCTTC
large	TRBJ2-3	TRBD2	TRBV7-2	CASSLFRWTSGRTDTQYF	TGTGCCAGCAGCTTATTCCGGTGGACTAGCGGGAGGACAGATACGCAGTATTTT
NA	TRBJ2-7	TRBD2	TRBV7-2	CARSFGLAGDYEQYF	TGTGCCCGCAGCTTCGGTCTCGCGGGGGACTACGAGCAGTACTTC
once	TRBJ2-3	NA	TRBV20-1	CSARSTDTQYF	TGCAGTGCTAGAAGTACAGATACGCAGTATTTT
hyperexpanded	TRBJ1-6	NA	TRBV6-5	CASSYSVGPADSPLHF	TGTGCCAGCAGTTACTCGGTAGGGCCAGCAGATTCACCCCTCCACTTT
few	TRBJ1-1	NA	TRBV5-4	CASSFYICSASGGRPEAFF	NA
NA	TRBJ2-3	NA	TRBV15	CATRREGDEQYF	TGTGCCACCAGAAGAGAAGGCGACGAGCAGTATTTT
few	TRBJ2-3	NA	TRBV20-1	CSAQSPDMRYF	TGCAGTGCCCAAAGTCCAGATATGCGGTATTTT
large	TRBJ1-2	NA	TRBV12-3/TRBV12-4	CASSTSGRIANYGYTF	NA
NA	TRBJ1-5	NA	TRBV6-2/TRBV6-3	CASSIRTVPSVTQHF	TGTGCCAGCAGTATCCGGACAGTCCCATCGGTGACCCAGCATTTT
large	TRBJ2-4	TRBD2	TRBV2	CASSRGLAGGNIQYF	TGTGCCAGCAGTCGCGGACTAGCGGGAGGAAACATTCAGTACTTC
NA	TRBJ2-1	NA	TRBV3-1	CASSQDRDSYNERFF	TGTGCCAGCAGCCAAGATCGCGACTCCTACAATGAGCGGTTCTTC
medium-sized	TRBJ2-1	NA	TRBV29-1	CSVVKAPYNEQFF	TGCAGCGTTGTCAAGGCCCCCTACAATGAGCAGTTCTTC
NA	TRBJ2-1	NA	TRBV6-5	CSSSPRFGSSNEQFF	TGTTCCAGCAGTCCAAGGTTTGGTTCCTCCAATGAGCAGTTCTTC
few	TRBJ1-1	TRBD1	TRBV27	CASSLKGTVPNTEAFF	TGTGCCAGCAGTTTAAAGGGGACAGTACCCAACACTGAAGCTTTCTTT
large	TRBJ2-5	TRBD1	TRBV19	CASSITGQVLETQYF	TGTGCCAGTAGTATTACAGGACAGGTCTTGGAGACCCAGTACTTC
large	TRBJ1-2	NA	TRBV20-1	CSAKRDIYGYTF	TGCAGTGCTAAGAGGGACATCTATGGCTACACCTTC
NA	TRBJ1-3	NA	TRBV20-1	CSATGGGHGNTIYF	TGTAGTGCTACGGGCGGGGGTCATGGAAACACCATATATTTT
large	TRBJ2-3	NA	TRBV11-2	CASIAGGGRYTDTQYF	TGTGCCAGCATCGCCGGGGGCGGGAGATACACAGATACGCAGTATTTT
NA	TRBJ2-1	TRBD2	TRBV27	CASSLASGPNEQFF	TGTGCCAGCAGTTTAGCTAGCGGACCTAATGAGCAGTTCTTC
NA	TRBJ2-7	NA	TRBV15	CATSSEHEAEQYF	TGTGCCACCAGCAGTGAGCACGAGGCCGAGCAGTACTTC
hyperexpanded	TRBJ2-1	NA	TRBV20-1	CNAPPLGASGPNEQFF	TGCAATGCTCCTCCCCTGGGGGCTAGCGGACCTAATGAGCAGTTCTTC
NA	TRBJ2-3	TRBD1	TRBV6-2/TRBV6-3	CASERGTGGTDTQYF	TGTGCCAGTGAAAGGGGGACAGGGGGCACAGATACGCAGTATTTT
NA	TRBJ2-1	NA	TRBV12-3/TRBV12-4	CSSPLGPPNEQFF	TGTTCCAGCCCCTTGGGACCGCCCAATGAGCAGTTCTTC
few	TRBJ1-1	NA	TRBV27	CAGSPFAMNTEAFF	TGTGCCGGAAGCCCGTTCGCTATGAACACTGAAGCTTTCTTT
NA	TRBJ2-1	NA	TRBV15	CATSRDASYNEQFF	TGTGCCACCAGCAGAGACGCTAGCTACAATGAGCAGTTCTTC
NA	TRBJ2-3	NA	TRBV6-1	CASSDRGTGGRDTQYF	TGCGCCAGCAGTGATAGGGGGACGGGGGGCAGAGATACGCAGTATTTT
NA	TRBJ2-1	TRBD2	TRBV7-2	CASSWQRGSTDTQFF	TGTGCCAGCAGCTGGCAGCGGGGGAGCACAGATACGCAGTTCTTC
medium-sized	TRBJ1-2	NA	TRBV6-1	CASTYLEGSYGYTF	TGTGCCAGCACTTACCTGGAAGGGTCCTATGGCTACACCTTC
hyperexpanded	TRBJ1-5	NA	TRBV6-2/TRBV6-3	CASSTRTVPSGTQHF	TGTGCCAGCAGTACCCGGACAGTCCCATCGGGGACCCAGCATTTT
large	TRBJ2-3	TRBD2	TRBV20-1	CSARDITILKRGDTDTQYF	TGCAGTGCTAGAGATATTACCATCTTGAAGCGGGGGGACACAGATACGCAGTATTTT
many	TRBJ2-4	NA	TRBV5-6	CASSLPGPLGNIQYF	TGTGCCAGCAGCTTGCCCGGACCCTTAGGAAACATTCAGTACTTC